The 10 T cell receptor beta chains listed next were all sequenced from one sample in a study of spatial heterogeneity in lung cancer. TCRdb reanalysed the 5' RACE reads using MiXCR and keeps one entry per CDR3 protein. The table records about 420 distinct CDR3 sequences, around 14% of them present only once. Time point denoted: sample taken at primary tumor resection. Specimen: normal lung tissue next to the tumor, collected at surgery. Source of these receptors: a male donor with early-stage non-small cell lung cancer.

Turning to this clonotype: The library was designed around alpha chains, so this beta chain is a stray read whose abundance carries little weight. The CDR3: CSASPGTGQQETQYF. The CDR3 DNA reads as TGCAGTGCTTCTCCGGGCACAGGGCAACAAGAGACCCAGTACTTC. The chain uses TRBV20-1 and TRBJ2-5; possible D gene TRBD1, 6 bases. V was clipped by 5 bases and J by 2 bases, with 18 bases between them. Germline V CDR1 and CDR2: DFQATT, SNEGSKA (reference sequence). There are 15 residues in the CDR3.

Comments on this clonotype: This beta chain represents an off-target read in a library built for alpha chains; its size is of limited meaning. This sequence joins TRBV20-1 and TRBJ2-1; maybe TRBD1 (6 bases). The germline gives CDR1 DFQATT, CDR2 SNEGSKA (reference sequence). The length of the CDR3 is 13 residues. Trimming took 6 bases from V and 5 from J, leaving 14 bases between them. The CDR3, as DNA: TGCAGTGCACCGAACGGACAGAACAATGAGCAGTTCTTC. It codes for CSAPNGQNNEQFF.

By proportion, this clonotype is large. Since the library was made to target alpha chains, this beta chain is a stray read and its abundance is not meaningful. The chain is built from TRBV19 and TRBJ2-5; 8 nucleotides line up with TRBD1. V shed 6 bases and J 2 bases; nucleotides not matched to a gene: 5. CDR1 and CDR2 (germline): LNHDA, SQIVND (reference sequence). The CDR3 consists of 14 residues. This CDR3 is CASRLTGGQETQYF. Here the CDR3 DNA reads TGTGCCAGTAGGCTCACAGGGGGTCAAGAGACCCAGTACTTC.

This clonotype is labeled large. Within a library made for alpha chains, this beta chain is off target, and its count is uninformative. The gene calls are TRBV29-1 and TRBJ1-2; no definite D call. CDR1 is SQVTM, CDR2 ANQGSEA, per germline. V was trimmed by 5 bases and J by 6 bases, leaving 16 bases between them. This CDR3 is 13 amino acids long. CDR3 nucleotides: TGCAGCGTTCAAACAAGACGGGAGAATGGCTACACCTTC. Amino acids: CSVQTRRENGYTF.

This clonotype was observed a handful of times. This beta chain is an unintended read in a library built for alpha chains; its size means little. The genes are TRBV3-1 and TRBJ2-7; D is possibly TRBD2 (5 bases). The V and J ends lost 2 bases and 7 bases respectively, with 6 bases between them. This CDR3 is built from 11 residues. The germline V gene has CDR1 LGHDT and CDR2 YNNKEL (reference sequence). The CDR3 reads CASSQLAEQYF. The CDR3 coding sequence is TGTGCCAGCAGCCAATTAGCGGAGCAGTACTTC.

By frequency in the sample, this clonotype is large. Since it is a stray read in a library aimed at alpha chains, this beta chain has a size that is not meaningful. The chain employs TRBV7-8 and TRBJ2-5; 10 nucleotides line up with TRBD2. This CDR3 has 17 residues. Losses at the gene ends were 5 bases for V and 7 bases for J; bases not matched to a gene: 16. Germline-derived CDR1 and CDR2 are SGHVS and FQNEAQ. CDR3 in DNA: TGTGCCAGCAGCGCCTTTCTAGCGGGAGCGCCCACAGGGACCCAGTACTTC. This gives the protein CASSAFLAGAPTGTQYF.

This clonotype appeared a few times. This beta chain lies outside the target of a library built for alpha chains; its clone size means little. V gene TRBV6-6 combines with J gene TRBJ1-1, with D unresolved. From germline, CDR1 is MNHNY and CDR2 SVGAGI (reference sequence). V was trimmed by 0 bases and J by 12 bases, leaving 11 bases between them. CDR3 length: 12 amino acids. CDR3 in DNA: TGTGCCAGCAGTTACTCACCCCTTTTTACTTTCTTT. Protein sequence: CASSYSPLFTFF.

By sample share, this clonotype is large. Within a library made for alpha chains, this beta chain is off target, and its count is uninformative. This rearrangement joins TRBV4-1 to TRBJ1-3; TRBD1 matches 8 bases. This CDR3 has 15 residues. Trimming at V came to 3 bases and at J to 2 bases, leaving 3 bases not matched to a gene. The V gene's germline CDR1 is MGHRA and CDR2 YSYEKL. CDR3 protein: CASSHDRGTGNTIYF. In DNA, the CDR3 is TGCGCCAGCAGCCATGACAGGGGAACTGGAAACACCATATATTTT.

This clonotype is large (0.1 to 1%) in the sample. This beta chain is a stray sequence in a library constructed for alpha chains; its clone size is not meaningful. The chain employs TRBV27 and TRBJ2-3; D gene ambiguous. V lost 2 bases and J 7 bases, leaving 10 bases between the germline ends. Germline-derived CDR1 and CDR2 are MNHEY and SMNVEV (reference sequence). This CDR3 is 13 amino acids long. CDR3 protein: CASSLDASNTQYF. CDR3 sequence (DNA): TGTGCCAGCAGTTTAGACGCTTCGAATACGCAGTATTTT.

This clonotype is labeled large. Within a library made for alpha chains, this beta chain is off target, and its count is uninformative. The CDR3, as DNA: TGTGCCAGCAGCCAAGACGGGACAGGTGTCGACGAGCAGTACTTC. Translating gives CASSQDGTGVDEQYF. This rearrangement joins TRBV3-1 to TRBJ2-7; 8 bases line up with TRBD1. Germline loops: CDR1 LGHDT, CDR2 YNNKEL (reference sequence). The V gene end was trimmed by 0 bases and the J gene end by 5 bases; junction bases not matched to a gene: 6. The CDR3 covers 15 residues.